The sequence of this T cell receptor beta chain was determined in a study of blood T cell repertoires in COVID-19. About the research overall: From the United States, Italy and Spain came samples of acute and convalescent COVID-19. Sources were T cells, B-cell-depleted T cells, or PBMCs; the material itself was cDNA or gDNA.

CDR3 length: 14 residues. V lost 1 base to trimming and J lost 6 bases, with 13 bases between them. Germline lookup yields CDR1 SGHRS and CDR2 YFSETQ. Ages ranged from about 18 to 89 years, with residence in approximately 23 US areas. In assigning cohorts, the study relied on participant-reported clinical history. The data were produced by immunoSEQ multiplex PCR, yet TCRdb's version contains in-frame clones alone and is incomplete. Here the sample spans roughly 430,000 clones, approximately 86% being singletons. The sequence was obtained from a woman aged 40-49 years with acute COVID-19. What was sequenced was PBMCs or T cells enriched from blood (not recorded which). The rearrangement uses TRBV5-1 and TRBJ1-2; no reliable D call. The CDR3 loop is CASSLLEPLHGYTF. DNA for the CDR3: TGCGCCAGCAGCTTGCTAGAGCCCCTTCATGGCTACACCTTC.